This entry lists 13 T cell receptor beta chains sequenced from one sample in a study of T-cell reconstitution after alpha-beta-depleted transplantation in children. Preparation of the TCRbeta library was carried out with unique molecular identifiers. Each CDR3 protein is one row after TCRdb ran MiXCR on the PCR reads. The data hold approximately 340,000 distinct CDR3 sequences, with 10% observed a single time. The starting material was PBMCs from the stem cell graft donor, obtained from the stem cell graft. These receptors all stem from a human donor who donated a stem cell graft to a child with acute lymphoblastic leukemia.

This chain uses TRBV4-1 with TRBJ2-1; D gene ambiguous. This CDR3 comprises 15 residues. Germline V CDR1 and CDR2: MGHRA, YSYEKL. Trimming left V 4 bases short and J 1 base short, with 11 bases between. The CDR3 DNA is TGCGCCAGCAGCCGCGCTAGGGATTCCTACAATGAGCAGTTCTTC. It encodes CASSRARDSYNEQFF.

There are many counts of this clonotype. The chain has TRBV3-1 and TRBJ2-7; D could derive from TRBD1 or TRBD2 (5 bases each). The CDR3 runs 14 residues. CDR1 is LGHDT and CDR2 is YNNKEL in the germline V gene (reference sequence). Trimming removed 5 bases from V and 0 bases from J, with 11 bases in between. This CDR3 reads CASSFRDLSYEQYF. DNA for the CDR3: TGTGCCAGCAGCTTCCGGGACCTCTCCTACGAGCAGTACTTC.

This clonotype was detected only a few times. This chain uses TRBV20-1 with TRBJ2-7, with D tentatively TRBD1 or TRBD2 (6 bases each). Germline V gene lookup returns CDR1 DFQATT and CDR2 SNEGSKA (reference sequence). The length of the CDR3 is 16 residues. Trimming took off 0 bases at V and 2 bases at J, with 17 bases between the two ends. For the CDR3, the DNA is TGCAGTGCTAGAGATGGAGGGGGAGGCCGGCCCTACGAGCAGTACTTC. It yields the protein CSARDGGGGRPYEQYF.

There are many counts of this clonotype. The rearrangement uses TRBV5-5 and TRBJ1-1; no definite D call. Between the trimmed V and J ends, which lost 0 bases and 4 bases, there was a span of 13 bases. CDR1 and CDR2 from the germline V gene are SGHKS and YYEKEE (reference sequence). The CDR3 consists of 15 residues. The chain's CDR3 is CASSLALREATEAFF. In DNA, the CDR3 is TGTGCCAGCAGCTTGGCGCTAAGGGAAGCCACTGAAGCTTTCTTT.

This clonotype occurred many times. This chain links TRBV10-3 with TRBJ2-2, with D uncertain. Germline CDR1 and CDR2: ENHRY and SYGVKD. Between the trimmed V and J ends, which lost 6 bases and 3 bases, there was a span of 2 bases. CDR3 length: 11 residues. CDR3 in DNA: TGTGCCATCAGGGACACCGGGGAGCTGTTTTTT. This translates into CAIRDTGELFF.

This chain uses TRBV2 with TRBJ1-6; D is undetermined. CDR1 and CDR2 from the germline V gene are SNHLY and FYNNEI. This CDR3 contains 14 residues. V was clipped by 5 bases and J by 4 bases, with 9 bases between them. CDR3 sequence: CASSPVGYNSPLHF. The DNA of the CDR3 is TGTGCCAGCAGTCCCGTAGGGTATAATTCACCCCTCCACTTT.

This chain links TRBV5-1 with TRBJ2-1; D not resolved. Germline V gives CDR1 SGHRS, CDR2 YFSETQ. There are 12 residues in the CDR3. V shed 2 bases and J shed 7 bases, with 7 bases lying between them. This CDR3 is CASSLPENEQFF. The CDR3 DNA follows: TGCGCCAGCAGCTTACCGGAAAATGAGCAGTTCTTC.

The chain combines TRBV27 with TRBJ2-7; the D gene is possibly TRBD1 (5 bases). The germline V gene has CDR1 MNHEY and CDR2 SMNVEV (reference sequence). The CDR3 is 13 amino acids. With 6 bases removed from V and 3 bases from J, the gap between germline ends came to 12 bases. The DNA of the CDR3 is TGTGCCAGCAGGCAGGGTGCAAACTACGAGCAGTACTTC. Amino acids: CASRQGANYEQYF.

This clonotype appeared a few times. J is TRBJ2-1 and V is TRBV7-2; possibly TRBD2 for D (5 bases). V was clipped by 1 base and J by 10 bases, with 11 bases between them. CDR1 is SGHTA and CDR2 is FQGNSA in the germline V gene. The CDR3 is made up of 13 amino acids. CDR3: CASSLVGPGEQFF. Here the CDR3 DNA reads TGTGCCAGCAGCTTAGTAGGACCGGGAGAGCAGTTCTTC.

With regard to this clonotype: Germline and junction disagree at one end, which may indicate a read error. The chain uses TRBV6-1 and TRBJ2-2; a weak D match, TRBD2 (6 bases). CDR1 is MNHNS and CDR2 is SASEGT in the germline V gene. This CDR3 comprises 15 residues. The CDR3, as DNA: TGTGCCAGCCGTCGAACGGAGGGGAACGCCGGGGAGCTGTTTTTT. Translated: CASRRTEGNAGELFF.

J is TRBJ2-2 and V is TRBV7-9; D not certain. The CDR3 consists of 15 residues. V was clipped by 2 bases and J by 0 bases, with 7 bases between them. Germline values: CDR1 SEHNR, CDR2 FQNEAQ (reference sequence). The CDR3 region is CASSLLRSNTGELFF. The CDR3 DNA sequence: TGTGCCAGCAGCTTACTGAGGTCGAACACCGGGGAGCTGTTTTTT.

The V and J genes are TRBV7-2 and TRBJ2-7; 10 bases match TRBD2. Germline loops: CDR1 SGHTA, CDR2 FQGNSA. V lost 4 bases to trimming and J lost 7 bases; unmatched junction nucleotides: 7. This CDR3 is 14 amino acids long. CDR3 in amino acids: CASSSTGLAREQYF. DNA for the CDR3: TGTGCCAGCAGCTCAACGGGACTAGCGCGGGAGCAGTACTTC.

This clonotype was detected many times. The rearrangement links TRBV18 to TRBJ1-3; D gene uncertain. Trimming stripped 3 bases from V and 3 bases from J, with 6 bases between. The CDR3 covers 13 residues. From germline, CDR1 is KGHSH and CDR2 LQKENI. For the CDR3, the DNA is TGTGCCAGCTCACCGACCTTTGGAAACACCATATATTTT. Its protein product is CASSPTFGNTIYF.